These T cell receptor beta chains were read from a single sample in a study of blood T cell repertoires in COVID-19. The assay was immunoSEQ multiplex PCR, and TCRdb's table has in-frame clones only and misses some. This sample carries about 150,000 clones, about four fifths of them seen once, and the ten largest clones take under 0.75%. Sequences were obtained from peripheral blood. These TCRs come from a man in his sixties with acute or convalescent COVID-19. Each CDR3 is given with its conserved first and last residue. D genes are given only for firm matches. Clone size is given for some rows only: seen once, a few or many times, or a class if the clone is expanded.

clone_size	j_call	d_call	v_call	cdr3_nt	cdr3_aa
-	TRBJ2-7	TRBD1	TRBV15	TGTGCCACCAGCAACAGGGGGAGCGGTTACGAGCAGTACTTC	CATSNRGSGYEQYF
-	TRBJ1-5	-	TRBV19	TGTGCCAGCGGTGGTAGCAATCAGCCCCAGCATTTT	CASGGSNQPQHF
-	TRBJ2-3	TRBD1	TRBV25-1	TGTGCCAGCAGTGGGAGGGGGACAGGGGGCACAGATACGCAGTATTTT	CASSGRGTGGTDTQYF
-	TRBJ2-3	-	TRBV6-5	TGTGCCAGCAGTCAACAGGGGGGGACAGATACGCAGTATTTT	CASSQQGGTDTQYF
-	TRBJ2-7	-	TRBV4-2	TGTGCCAGCAGCCAAGGGAGTGGGAGAGTGTCCTACGAGCAGTACTTC	CASSQGSGRVSYEQYF
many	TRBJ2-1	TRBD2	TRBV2	TGTGCCAGCAGTAAAGGGACTAGCGGGAGTAACAATGAGCAGTTCTTC	CASSKGTSGSNNEQFF
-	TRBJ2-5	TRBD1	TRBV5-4	TGTGCCAGCAGCTTGGATTTGGCAGGGGGCCTCCAGGCCCAGTACTTC	CASSLDLAGGLQAQYF
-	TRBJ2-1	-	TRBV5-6	TGTGCCAGCAGCTTGGGCGGACTGACTTACAATGAGCAGTTCTTC	CASSLGGLTYNEQFF
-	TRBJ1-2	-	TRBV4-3	TGCGCCAGCAGCCAAGGTGGCAGCGGCTATGGCTACACCTTC	CASSQGGSGYGYTF
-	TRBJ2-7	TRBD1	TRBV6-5	TGTGCCAGCGGACAGGGTGAGAACGAGCAGTACTTC	CASGQGENEQYF
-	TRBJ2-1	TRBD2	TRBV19	TGTGCCAGTAGTCTAGGGGAGCGGGGGGGCTCCTACAATGAGCAGTTCTTC	CASSLGERGGSYNEQFF
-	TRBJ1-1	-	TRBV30	TGTGCCTGGGGCAGGGGACCGAACACTGAAGCTTTCTTT	CAWGRGPNTEAFF